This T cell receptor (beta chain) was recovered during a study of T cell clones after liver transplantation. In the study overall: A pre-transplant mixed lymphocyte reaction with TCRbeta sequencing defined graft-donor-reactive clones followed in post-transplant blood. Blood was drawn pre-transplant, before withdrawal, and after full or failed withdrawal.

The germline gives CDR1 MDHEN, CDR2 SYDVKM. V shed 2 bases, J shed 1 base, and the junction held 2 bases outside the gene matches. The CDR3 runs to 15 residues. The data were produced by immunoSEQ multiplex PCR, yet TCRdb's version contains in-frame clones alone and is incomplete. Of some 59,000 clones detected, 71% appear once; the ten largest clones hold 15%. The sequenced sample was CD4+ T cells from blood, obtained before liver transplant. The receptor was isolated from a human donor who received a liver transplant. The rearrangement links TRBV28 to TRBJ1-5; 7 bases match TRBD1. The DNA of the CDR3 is TGTGCCAGCAGTTTAACAGGGGCGAGCAATCAGCCCCAGCATTTT. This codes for CASSLTGASNQPQHF.